This T cell receptor (beta chain) was retrieved from a study of T cells in Graves' hyperthyroidism and ophthalmopathy. Study details: Peripheral blood sampling occurred at initial diagnosis, before any treatment.

Study outcomes and limitations: Ophthalmopathy onset followed model prediction by a median roughly six months.

Patients with ophthalmopathy all had a Clinical Activity Score of at least 3, a NOSPECS grade of at least 4 and duration under 3 months. A word on this clonotype: What it recognizes is unknown.

CDR1 and CDR2 from the germline V gene are MNHEY and SMNVEV (reference sequence). This CDR3 spans 14 amino acids. Amplification yielded TCR beta CDR3 regions, with RNA transcripts as the source. The HTBI primer set drove a first-round RT-PCR of the TCR CDR3. TCRdb recomputed calls from the multiplex PCR reads with MiXCR, one row per CDR3 protein. The sample lists approximately 690,000 distinct CDR3 sequences, around 21% occurring once. The source of this sequence is a young man with Graves' ophthalmopathy. Sequencing was carried out using blood. This chain links TRBV27 with TRBJ2-1, with D uncertain. The DNA end is a closer match to TRBJ2-7, so the J assignment may be wrong. The CDR3 nucleotides read TGTGCCAGCAGTTTACGACCCAGTGGGAATGAGCAGTACTTC. Its translation: CASSLRPSGNEQYF.